Each of the 24 T cell receptor beta chains below was sequenced from the same sample in a study of response to subunit inactivated influenza vaccine. TCRdb fed the RT-PCR reads into MiXCR, producing one record per CDR3 protein. This table has more than 700,000 distinct CDR3 sequences, about 20% appearing once. The material sequenced was PBMCs from blood, taken less than 6 days after vaccination. These TCRs come from a man in his fifties or sixties who received an inactivated influenza vaccine.

This clonotype appeared a few times. The V and J genes are TRBV2 and TRBJ2-4; 8 bases align to TRBD1. This CDR3 is built from 16 residues. Per germline, CDR1 SNHLY and CDR2 FYNNEI. V shed 6 bases and J 8 bases; nucleotides not matched to a gene: 15. CDR3 amino acids: CASSTGQGGISDIQYF. The CDR3 nucleotides read TGTGCCAGCAGCACCGGACAGGGAGGAATTTCGGACATTCAGTACTTC.

V and J are TRBV11-2 and TRBJ2-1; D is ambiguous. This CDR3 spans 13 amino acids. Trimming left V 3 bases short and J 6 bases short, with 9 bases between. Germline V gene sequence: CDR1 SGHAT, CDR2 FQNNGV. The CDR3 here is CASSFIAPNEQFF. The CDR3 DNA reads as TGTGCCAGCAGCTTTATTGCCCCCAATGAGCAGTTCTTC.

This clonotype was observed a handful of times. The J gene is TRBJ1-5, the V gene TRBV5-5, with D uncertain. The germline CDR1 and CDR2 sequences are SGHKS and YYEKEE (reference sequence). This CDR3 contains 13 residues. V was shortened by 0 bases and J by 5 bases, with 6 bases between the two germline ends. CDR3 region: CASSLAFDQPQHF. CDR3 in DNA: TGTGCCAGCAGCTTGGCCTTCGATCAGCCCCAGCATTTT.

This clonotype was seen repeatedly, ten times or more. The chain links TRBV4-2 to TRBJ2-1; a weak D match, TRBD1 (6 bases). The CDR3 is made up of 13 amino acids. The germline gives CDR1 LGHNA, CDR2 YNFKEQ. Trimming stripped 4 bases from V and 5 bases from J, with 9 bases between. The CDR3 is CASSPDSNNEQFF. CDR3 coding DNA: TGTGCCAGCAGCCCGGACAGTAACAATGAGCAGTTCTTC.

V and J are TRBV5-6 and TRBJ2-7; D possibly corresponds to TRBD1 (6 bases). This CDR3 is built from 15 residues. From germline, CDR1 is SGHDT and CDR2 YYEEEE. Between the trimmed V and J ends, which lost 2 bases and 3 bases, there was a span of 15 bases. The CDR3 reads CASSLGQTNLYEQYF. CDR3 coding DNA: TGTGCCAGCAGCTTAGGACAGACAAATCTCTACGAGCAGTACTTC.

This clonotype was seen a handful of times. This chain connects TRBV20-1 to TRBJ1-6, with D tentatively TRBD1 (6 bases). V lost 3 bases to trimming and J lost 9 bases, with 15 bases between them. Per germline, CDR1 DFQATT and CDR2 SNEGSKA (reference sequence). The CDR3 consists of 14 residues. This CDR3 reads CSARGTRESSPLHF. The CDR3 coding sequence is TGCAGTGCTAGGGGGACAAGGGAAAGTTCACCCCTCCACTTT.

This clonotype was detected a few times. The J gene is TRBJ1-2, the V gene TRBV12-3 or TRBV12-4; D is perhaps TRBD1 (5 bases). The CDR3 covers 16 residues. V lost 2 bases and J 2 bases, leaving 15 bases between the germline ends. In DNA form, the CDR3 reads TGTGCCAGCAGTTTACAGGGCGCCTTCTCAAACTATGGCTACACCTTC. The encoded protein is CASSLQGAFSNYGYTF.

The V and J genes are TRBV27 and TRBJ2-1; 7 bases fit TRBD1. In germline, CDR1 is MNHEY, CDR2 SMNVEV (reference sequence). CDR3 length: 14 residues. J lost 6 bases, V lost 2 bases, and 4 bases had no gene match. CDR3 protein: CASSLAPGGNEQFF. The CDR3, as DNA: TGTGCCAGCAGTTTAGCCCCAGGGGGCAATGAGCAGTTCTTC.

This clonotype has a handful of counts. This rearrangement joins TRBV13 to TRBJ2-7; 9 bases match TRBD1. V shed 5 bases, J shed 6 bases, and the junction held 5 bases outside the gene matches. CDR3 length: 13 amino acids. The V gene's germline CDR1 is PRHDT and CDR2 FYEKMQ (reference sequence). The CDR3, as DNA: TGTGCCAGCAGCACGGGACAGGGTCCCGAGCAGTACTTC. This translates into CASSTGQGPEQYF.

This clonotype was observed a few times. CDR3 in DNA: TGCAGTGCCTTTCCGGGACAGGGAGAGACCCAGTACTTC. This encodes CSAFPGQGETQYF. The J gene is TRBJ2-5, the V gene TRBV20-1; 9 nucleotides align to TRBD1. The CDR3 loop spans 13 amino acids. Germline CDR1 reads DFQATT; CDR2 reads SNEGSKA (reference sequence). The junction had 6 bases not matched to a gene; V was cut back by 6 bases and J by 4 bases.

The CDR3 is CASKAGTGVNQPQHF. In DNA, the CDR3 is TGTGCCAGCAAAGCCGGGACAGGGGTCAATCAGCCCCAGCATTTT. The genes are TRBV6-2 or TRBV6-3 and TRBJ1-5, with TRBD1 identical over 10 bases. The germline V gene has CDR1 MNHEY and CDR2 SVGEGT. The junction had 6 bases not matched to a gene; V was cut back by 7 bases and J by 3 bases. This CDR3 contains 15 residues.

The sample holds a few counts of this clonotype. J is TRBJ1-5 and V is TRBV20-1; D is possibly TRBD1 (5 bases). CDR3 length equals 12 residues. Germline CDR1 and CDR2: DFQATT and SNEGSKA (reference sequence). The germline V and J ends were trimmed by 5 bases and 5 bases, with 10 bases remaining between them. The CDR3 here is CSAGHLYQPQHF. The CDR3 DNA reads TGCAGTGCTGGACATCTTTATCAGCCCCAGCATTTT.

The table lists this clonotype with a few counts. This chain links TRBV7-8 with TRBJ2-3; D remains unclear. V shed 0 bases and J shed 6 bases, with 10 bases lying between them. This CDR3 has 14 amino acids. Per the germline V gene, CDR1 is SGHVS and CDR2 is FQNEAQ. CDR3 residues: CASSLASSLDTQYF. In DNA form, the CDR3 reads TGTGCCAGCAGCTTAGCTAGTTCCTTGGATACGCAGTATTTT. The complete variable domain, with remaining parts taken from reference TRBV7-8 and TRBJ2-3, reads GAGVSQSPRYKVAKRGQDVALRCDPISGHVSLFWYQQALGQGPEFLTYFQNEAQLDKSGLPSDRFFAERPEGSVSTLKIQRTQQEDSAVYLCASSLASSLDTQYFGPGTRLTVL.

The chain couples TRBV6-5 to TRBJ2-5; tentative D call: TRBD1 (6 bases). Trimming removed 4 bases from V and 0 bases from J, with 12 bases in between. Per the germline V gene, CDR1 is MNHEY and CDR2 is SVGAGI. The CDR3 extends over 15 amino acids. The DNA for the CDR3 is TGTGCCAGCAGTTCACTGAACAGGGACCAAGAGACCCAGTACTTC. It codes for CASSSLNRDQETQYF.

J is TRBJ2-2 and V is TRBV4-3; 9 positions match TRBD1. This CDR3 has 17 amino acids. Germline V CDR1 and CDR2: LGHNA, YSLEER. Losses at the gene ends were 1 base for V and 4 bases for J; bases not matched to a gene: 7. CDR3 in DNA: TGCGCCAGCAGCCAAGGTGTACGGACAGGGGTCACCGGGGAGCTGTTTTTT. Translated, it gives CASSQGVRTGVTGELFF.

The chain links TRBV14 to TRBJ2-7, with D unresolved. This CDR3 comprises 14 residues. The ends were cut back, 4 bases at V and 1 base at J, with 11 bases in the middle. Germline V gene data show CDR1 as SGHDN and CDR2 as FVKESK. The CDR3: CASSPTWVSYEQYF. The CDR3 DNA reads TGTGCCAGCAGCCCCACGTGGGTATCCTACGAGCAGTACTTC.

This clonotype has ten or more counts. The V call is TRBV4-2, the J call TRBJ2-5; D uncertain. The CDR3 contains 14 residues. Germline V CDR1 and CDR2: LGHNA, YNFKEQ. V lost 1 base and J lost 2, with 8 bases in between. The CDR3 sequence is CASSQVGSQETQYF. In DNA form, the CDR3 reads TGTGCCAGCAGCCAAGTGGGGTCACAAGAGACCCAGTACTTC.

V and J are TRBV12-3 or TRBV12-4 and TRBJ1-2, with unresolved D. Trimming took 6 bases from V and 8 from J, leaving 16 bases between them. The CDR3 is 13 residues long. CDR3 in amino acids: CASSRGRARGYTF. The CDR3 nucleotides read TGTGCCAGCAGCCGCGGTAGGGCCCGAGGCTACACCTTC.

This rearrangement joins TRBV6-5 to TRBJ2-5; 7 bases line up with TRBD1. Losses at the gene ends were 4 bases for V and 7 bases for J; bases not matched to a gene: 18. This CDR3 comprises 17 residues. Germline CDR1 MNHEY, CDR2 SVGAGI. CDR3 sequence reads: CASSLTQGIGLLGTQYF. CDR3 nucleotide sequence: TGTGCCAGCAGTTTAACACAGGGGATAGGACTCTTAGGGACCCAGTACTTC.

The rearrangement uses TRBV11-2 and TRBJ2-1; 9 positions agree with TRBD2. The J segment lost 7 bases and the V segment lost 5 bases, leaving 9 bases of the junction unmatched. CDR1 and CDR2 (germline): SGHAT, FQNNGV. CDR3 length equals 15 residues. CDR3 coding DNA: TGTGCCAGCAGCCCAGACCCTCTAGCGGGGAATGAGCAGTTCTTC. Encoded protein: CASSPDPLAGNEQFF.

Written as DNA, the CDR3 is TGTGCCAGCAGCCAAGAACAGGGGGCAGGGAGGGGGGAGCTGTTTTTT. This codes for CASSQEQGAGRGELFF. The gene calls are TRBV4-2 and TRBJ2-2; 9 bases agree with TRBD1. Trimming took 0 bases from V and 8 from J; bases not matched to a gene: 7. The CDR3 loop spans 16 amino acids. CDR1 and CDR2 from the germline V gene are LGHNA and YNFKEQ.

A few counts support this clonotype. The genes are TRBV4-3 and TRBJ2-7; D is unresolved. The germline V gene has CDR1 LGHNA and CDR2 YSLEER. The CDR3 is made up of 13 amino acids. Trimming left V 1 base short and J 6 bases short, with 10 bases between. DNA for the CDR3: TGCGCCAGCAGCCAAGCAGTTCCTGCCGAGCAGTACTTC. Protein: CASSQAVPAEQYF.

The gene calls are TRBV18 and TRBJ2-4; TRBD2 matches 7 bases. The CDR3 length is 14 residues. Germline-derived CDR1 and CDR2 are KGHSH and LQKENI. With 2 bases clipped from V and 7 bases from J, the junction kept 5 bases outside the gene matches. In nucleotides, the CDR3 is TGTGCCAGCTCACCAGCGCAGGGAGGGAACATTCAGTACTTC. Translated, it gives CASSPAQGGNIQYF.

V and J are TRBV4-2 and TRBJ2-1; 10 bases align to TRBD1. CDR1 is LGHNA and CDR2 is YNFKEQ in the germline V gene. This CDR3 is built from 15 residues. Trimming cost V 4 bases and J 6 bases; bases outside gene matches: 6. The CDR3 here is CASSPLRQGANEQFF. CDR3 coding DNA: TGTGCCAGCAGCCCCCTACGACAGGGGGCCAATGAGCAGTTCTTC.